Presented here are 22 T cell receptor beta chains from one specimen sequenced in a study of response to subunit inactivated influenza vaccine. TCRdb independently ran MiXCR on the RT-PCR reads; one entry per CDR3 protein. The sample contains about 180,000 distinct CDR3 sequences, about 10% of which appear only once. Here the sequenced sample was CD8+ T cells sorted from PBMCs, taken around 2 years after vaccination. Receptors were obtained from a man between 50 and 70 years old who received an inactivated influenza vaccine.

This clonotype was recorded many times. The chain has TRBV12-3 or TRBV12-4 and TRBJ2-7; TRBD1 or TRBD2 may be the D gene (5 bases each). V lost 5 bases and J 2 bases, leaving 10 bases between the germline ends. This CDR3 spans 13 amino acids. The CDR3 sequence is CASSPGHTYEQYF. As DNA, the CDR3 is TGTGCCAGCAGTCCGGGGCATACCTACGAGCAGTACTTC.

This clonotype was seen many times. The J gene is TRBJ1-2, the V gene TRBV4-3; TRBD1 might be the D (5 bases). Deletions cut 0 bases from V and 0 bases from J, with 8 bases between. CDR1 is LGHNA and CDR2 is YSLEER in the germline V gene. The CDR3 covers 15 residues. CDR3 sequence reads: CASSQDDRANYGYTF. As DNA, the CDR3 is TGCGCCAGCAGCCAAGACGACAGAGCTAACTATGGCTACACCTTC.

This clonotype showed up just a few times. The chain employs TRBV7-8 and TRBJ2-5; D is uncertain. Trimming took off 0 bases at V and 2 bases at J, with 13 bases between the two ends. Germline loops: CDR1 SGHVS, CDR2 FQNEAQ. The CDR3 is made up of 16 amino acids. This chain's CDR3 is CASSLASAVRQETQYF. The DNA of the CDR3 is TGTGCCAGCAGCTTAGCGTCCGCAGTTCGACAAGAGACCCAGTACTTC.

The V gene is TRBV4-3, the J gene TRBJ2-1; 12 nucleotides align to TRBD2. This CDR3 spans 19 amino acids. The V gene's germline CDR1 is LGHNA and CDR2 YSLEER. The V gene end was trimmed by 2 bases and the J gene end by 1 base; junction bases not matched to a gene: 9. CDR3 protein: CASSQRVLAGGPSYNEQFF. CDR3 bases: TGCGCCAGCAGCCAAAGAGTGCTAGCGGGGGGGCCTTCCTACAATGAGCAGTTCTTC.

This clonotype showed up many times. The chain recombines TRBV29-1 with TRBJ1-2; 10 bases agree with TRBD1. The CDR3 length is 12 residues. Trimming took 4 bases from V and 8 from J; bases not matched to a gene: 4. The germline CDR1 and CDR2 sequences are SQVTM and ANQGSEA. In nucleotides, the CDR3 is TGCAGCGTTGGGACAGGGGGAAGAGGCTACACCTTC. It is translated as CSVGTGGRGYTF.

This clonotype occurred a few times. V is TRBV24-1 and J is TRBJ2-1, with D perhaps TRBD2 (5 bases). CDR3 length: 12 amino acids. Trimming shortened V by 9 bases and J by 7 bases, and 12 bases separated the two germline ends. Germline CDR1 and CDR2: KGHDR and SFDVKD. Here the CDR3 DNA reads TGTGCCACCCAGTTGGGGAGAAATGAGCAGTTCTTC. Translated: CATQLGRNEQFF.

In this sample, this clonotype turned up many times. The chain is built from TRBV6-5 and TRBJ2-2; the D is unclear. The CDR3 consists of 15 residues. CDR1 is MNHEY, CDR2 SVGAGI, per germline. The V and J ends lost 0 bases and 4 bases respectively, with 9 bases between them. The CDR3 is CASSYSTAGTGELFF. The CDR3 bases are TGTGCCAGCAGTTACTCGACGGCAGGCACCGGGGAGCTGTTTTTT.

This clonotype was seen a handful of times. V usage is TRBV4-2 and J usage is TRBJ1-2; D gene ambiguous. V dropped 0 bases and J dropped 6 bases, with 11 bases sitting between them. The length of the CDR3 is 14 residues. Germline V gene sequence: CDR1 LGHNA, CDR2 YNFKEQ. CDR3 residues: CASSQESLPDGYTF. CDR3 coding DNA: TGTGCCAGCAGCCAAGAGTCCCTCCCAGATGGCTACACCTTC.

This clonotype occurred a few times. The rearrangement joins TRBV3-1 to TRBJ2-1; D is uncertain. The CDR3 covers 16 residues. Deletions cut 6 bases from V and 6 bases from J, with 21 bases between. Germline values: CDR1 LGHDT, CDR2 YNNKEL (reference sequence). The CDR3 region has the DNA TGTGCCAGCAGTTTATGGGGTAGTCATTCCCTCAATGAGCAGTTCTTC. Amino acid sequence: CASSLWGSHSLNEQFF.

V and J are TRBV7-9 and TRBJ2-1, with D hard to call. The ends were cut back, 1 base at V and 5 bases at J, with 12 bases in the middle. This CDR3 comprises 15 residues. Germline V gene lookup returns CDR1 SEHNR and CDR2 FQNEAQ (reference sequence). The CDR3 nucleotides are TGTGCCAGCAGCTTAGTTACCTCTCCGCACAATGAGCAGTTCTTC. This codes for CASSLVTSPHNEQFF.

This clonotype was found a few times. This chain's CDR3 is CASSPGQGFHEQYF. Written as DNA, the CDR3 is TGCGCCAGCAGTCCCGGACAGGGCTTCCACGAGCAGTACTTC. V and J are TRBV10-1 and TRBJ2-7, with TRBD1 matching over 8 bases. The ends lost 5 bases at V and 5 bases at J; junction bases unmatched: 8. The CDR3 sequence is 14 residues long. Germline V gene sequence: CDR1 WNHNN, CDR2 SYGVQD (reference sequence).

Comment on this clonotype: At one of its ends the junction is not consistent with the germline gene, which may arise from a read error. The rearrangement uses TRBV7-7 and TRBJ1-3, with a weak D call TRBD1 (5 bases). CDR3 size: 15 residues. Per germline, CDR1 SSHAT and CDR2 FNYEAQ (reference sequence). The CDR3, as DNA: TGTGCTAGCAGTCGGGGCGCCGGCTCTGGAAACACCATATATTTT. Encoded protein: CASSRGAGSGNTIYF.

The CDR3 coding sequence is TGTGCCAGCAGCTACCCGGAGTACTCAGATACGCAGTATTTT. It specifies CASSYPEYSDTQYF. The chain is built from TRBV7-8 and TRBJ2-3; the D is unclear. From germline, CDR1 is SGHVS and CDR2 FQNEAQ. The CDR3 is 14 residues long. Trimming took off 4 bases at V and 4 bases at J, with 12 bases between the two ends.

The rearrangement joins TRBV27 to TRBJ2-7; TRBD2 aligns across 13 bases. The trim removed 6 bases at V and 5 bases at J, leaving 4 bases unmatched. The CDR3 has 14 amino acids. Germline CDR1 reads MNHEY; CDR2 reads SMNVEV (reference sequence). CDR3 DNA sequence: TGTGCCAGCAGCCTCGGGACTAGCGGGAACGAGCAGTACTTC. Translating gives CASSLGTSGNEQYF.

This clonotype was seen more than once but under ten times. The rearrangement links TRBV28 to TRBJ2-2; 8 bases align to TRBD1. J lost 5 bases, V lost 6 bases, and 8 bases had no gene match. Per the germline V gene, CDR1 is MDHEN and CDR2 is SYDVKM. The CDR3 is 15 residues long. In DNA form, the CDR3 reads TGTGCCAGCAGCCTATGGACAGGGTTGACCGGGGAGCTGTTTTTT. Amino acids: CASSLWTGLTGELFF.

This clonotype was seen only a few times. The chain uses TRBV11-2 and TRBJ2-7, with a weak D call TRBD2 (6 bases). Germline CDR1 and CDR2: SGHAT and FQNNGV. The V and J ends lost 0 bases and 6 bases respectively, with 18 bases between them. This CDR3 is 16 amino acids long. Written as DNA, the CDR3 is TGTGCCAGCAGCTTAGACAGGGACTGGGAGCTCTCCGAGCAGTACTTC. Residues: CASSLDRDWELSEQYF.

This clonotype was recorded only once. One junction end does not reproduce the germline sequence, and a read error may be involved. This chain links TRBV4-3 with TRBJ2-3; a possible D gene is TRBD1 (6 bases). Germline V gene sequence: CDR1 LGHNA, CDR2 YSLEER. The length of the CDR3 is 16 residues. CDR3 coding DNA: TGCGCCAGCAGCCCCCGGACAGACAGATACACAGATACGCGGTATTTT. It specifies CASSPRTDRYTDTRYF.

This clonotype was found a few times. This chain joins TRBV4-1 and TRBJ1-1; D not certain. This CDR3 is built from 15 residues. Germline values: CDR1 MGHRA, CDR2 YSYEKL. V was trimmed by 1 base and J by 7 bases, leaving 16 bases between them. CDR3 loop: CASSQVSGAVGEAFF. The CDR3, as DNA: TGCGCCAGCAGCCAAGTATCAGGTGCGGTGGGTGAAGCTTTCTTT.

This clonotype came up a few times. The chain recombines TRBV13 with TRBJ2-1, with D perhaps TRBD2 (6 bases). V lost 1 base and J 1 base, leaving 8 bases between the germline ends. The V gene's germline CDR1 is PRHDT and CDR2 FYEKMQ (reference sequence). The CDR3 length is 15 residues. CDR3 in amino acids: CASSLEAGSYNEQFF. DNA for the CDR3: TGTGCCAGCAGCTTAGAAGCGGGTTCCTACAATGAGCAGTTCTTC.

This clonotype was counted between two and nine times. The rearrangement links TRBV28 to TRBJ2-1; 10 bases match TRBD2. The CDR3 extends over 15 amino acids. The V gene end was trimmed by 3 bases and the J gene end by 3 bases; junction bases not matched to a gene: 2. CDR1 and CDR2 from the germline V gene are MDHEN and SYDVKM. CDR3 sequence reads: CASSFGLAVYNEQFF. CDR3 nucleotides: TGTGCCAGCAGTTTTGGACTAGCGGTCTACAATGAGCAGTTCTTC.

This clonotype showed up just a few times. CDR3 DNA: TGTGCCAGCAGCCAAGATAGAGAGGGACAGGGGGCAGATACGCAGTATTTT. Translating gives CASSQDREGQGADTQYF. The chain employs TRBV3-1 and TRBJ2-3; TRBD1 matches at 11 bases. V shed 0 bases, J shed 4 bases, and the junction held 6 bases outside the gene matches. The germline V gene encodes CDR1 LGHDT and CDR2 YNNKEL (reference sequence). The CDR3 sequence is 17 residues long.

The chain links TRBV6-2 or TRBV6-3 to TRBJ2-1; 10 positions agree with TRBD2. The CDR3 loop spans 16 amino acids. In germline, CDR1 is MNHEY, CDR2 SVGEGT. The ends lost 6 bases at V and 3 bases at J; junction bases unmatched: 8. The CDR3 loop reads CASRYLAGEGYNEQFF. DNA for the CDR3: TGTGCCAGCAGATACCTAGCGGGGGAAGGCTACAATGAGCAGTTCTTC.